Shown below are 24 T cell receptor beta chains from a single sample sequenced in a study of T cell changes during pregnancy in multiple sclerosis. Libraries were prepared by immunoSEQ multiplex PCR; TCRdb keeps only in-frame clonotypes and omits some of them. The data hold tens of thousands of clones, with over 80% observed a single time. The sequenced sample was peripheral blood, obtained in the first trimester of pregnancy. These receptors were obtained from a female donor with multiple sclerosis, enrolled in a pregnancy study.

The CDR3 protein is CASSLGRAQNSPLHF. In DNA, the CDR3 is TGCGCCAGCAGCTTGGGCAGGGCCCAGAATTCACCCCTCCACTTT. The chain is built from TRBV5-1 and TRBJ1-6, with a possible D match to TRBD1 (5 bases). Germline V gene sequence: CDR1 SGHRS, CDR2 YFSETQ. CDR3 length equals 15 residues. Trimming stripped 0 bases from V and 7 bases from J, with 11 bases between. Full variable domain (remainder filled in from reference TRBV5-1 and TRBJ1-6): KAGVTQTPRYLIKTRGQQVTLSCSPISGHRSVSWYQQTPGQGLQFLFEYFSETQRNKGNFPGRFSGRQFSNSRSEMNVSTLELGDSALYLCASSLGRAQNSPLHFGNGTRLTVT.

The DNA for the CDR3 is TGTGCCAGCAGCCCAACACATACAGATACGCAGTATTTT. Its translation: CASSPTHTDTQYF. The chain links TRBV6-1 to TRBJ2-3, with D hard to call. The CDR3 runs 13 residues. CDR1 is MNHNS, CDR2 SASEGT, per germline. The V and J ends lost 6 bases and 3 bases respectively, with 10 bases between them.

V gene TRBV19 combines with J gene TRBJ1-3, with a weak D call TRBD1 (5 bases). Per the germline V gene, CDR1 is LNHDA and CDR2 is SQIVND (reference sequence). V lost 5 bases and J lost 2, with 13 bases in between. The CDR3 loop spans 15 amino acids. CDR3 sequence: CASSSRQTAGNTIYF. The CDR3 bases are TGTGCCAGTAGTTCACGACAGACGGCTGGAAACACCATATATTTT.

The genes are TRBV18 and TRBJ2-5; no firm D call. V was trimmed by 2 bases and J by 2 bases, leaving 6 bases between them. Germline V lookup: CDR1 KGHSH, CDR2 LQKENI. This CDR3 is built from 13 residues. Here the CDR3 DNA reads TGTGCCAGCTCACCAGGTCAGCAAGAGACCCAGTACTTC. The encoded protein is CASSPGQQETQYF.

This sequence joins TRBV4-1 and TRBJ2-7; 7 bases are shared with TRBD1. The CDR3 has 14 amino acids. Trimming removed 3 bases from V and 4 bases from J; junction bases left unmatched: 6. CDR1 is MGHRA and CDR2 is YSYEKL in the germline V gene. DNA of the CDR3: TGCGCCAGCAGCCACAGACAGGGCGCATACGAGCAGTACTTC. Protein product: CASSHRQGAYEQYF.

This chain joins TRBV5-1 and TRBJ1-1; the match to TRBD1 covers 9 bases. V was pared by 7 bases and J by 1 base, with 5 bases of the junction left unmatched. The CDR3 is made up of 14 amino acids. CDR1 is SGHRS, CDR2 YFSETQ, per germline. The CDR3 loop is CASFGTGPNTEAFF. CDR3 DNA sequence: TGCGCCAGCTTCGGGACAGGGCCGAACACTGAAGCTTTCTTT.

This chain's CDR3 is CASSVTGPYGYTF. Here the CDR3 DNA reads TGTGCCAGCAGTGTCACAGGGCCTTATGGCTACACCTTC. The chain employs TRBV6-5 and TRBJ1-2; D is possibly TRBD1 (6 bases). Germline V gene data show CDR1 as MNHEY and CDR2 as SVGAGI. Trimming took off 5 bases at V and 5 bases at J, with 12 bases between the two ends. The CDR3 has 13 amino acids.

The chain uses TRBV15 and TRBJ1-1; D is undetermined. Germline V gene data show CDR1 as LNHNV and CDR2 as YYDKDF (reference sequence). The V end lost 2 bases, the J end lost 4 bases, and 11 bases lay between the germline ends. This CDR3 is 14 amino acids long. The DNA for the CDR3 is TGTGCCACCAGCAGAAATATGGGGAGCACTGAAGCTTTCTTT. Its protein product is CATSRNMGSTEAFF.

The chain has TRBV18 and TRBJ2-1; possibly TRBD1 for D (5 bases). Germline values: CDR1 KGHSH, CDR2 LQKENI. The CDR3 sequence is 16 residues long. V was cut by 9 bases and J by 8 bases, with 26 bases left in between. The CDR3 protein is CASSTYRPGVTDEQFF. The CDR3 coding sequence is TGTGCCAGTTCCACATACCGACCTGGGGTGACAGATGAGCAGTTCTTC.

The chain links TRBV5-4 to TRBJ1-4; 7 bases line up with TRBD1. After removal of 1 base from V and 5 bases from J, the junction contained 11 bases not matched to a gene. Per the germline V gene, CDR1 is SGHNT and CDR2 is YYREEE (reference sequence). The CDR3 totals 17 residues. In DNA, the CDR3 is TGTGCCAGCAGCTTGAGTACGGTCGCAGGGGGGAATGAAAAACTGTTTTTT. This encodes CASSLSTVAGGNEKLFF.

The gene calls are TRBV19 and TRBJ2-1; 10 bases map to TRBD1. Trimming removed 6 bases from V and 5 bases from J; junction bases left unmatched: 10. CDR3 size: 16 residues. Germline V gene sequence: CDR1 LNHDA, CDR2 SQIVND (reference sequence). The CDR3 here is CASSRLRQGANNEQFF. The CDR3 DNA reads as TGTGCCAGTAGCAGACTCCGACAGGGGGCTAACAATGAGCAGTTCTTC.

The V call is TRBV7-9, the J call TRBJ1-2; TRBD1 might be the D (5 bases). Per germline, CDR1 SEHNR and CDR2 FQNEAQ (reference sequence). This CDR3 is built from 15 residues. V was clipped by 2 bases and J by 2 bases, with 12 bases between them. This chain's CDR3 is CASSLMSGKNYGYTF. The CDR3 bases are TGTGCCAGCAGCTTAATGTCAGGGAAGAACTATGGCTACACCTTC. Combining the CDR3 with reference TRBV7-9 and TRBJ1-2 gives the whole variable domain DTGVSQNPRHKITKRGQNVTFRCDPISEHNRLYWYRQTLGQGPEFLTYFQNEAQLEKSRLLSDRFSAERPKGSFSTLEIQRTEQGDSAMYLCASSLMSGKNYGYTFGSGTRLTVV.

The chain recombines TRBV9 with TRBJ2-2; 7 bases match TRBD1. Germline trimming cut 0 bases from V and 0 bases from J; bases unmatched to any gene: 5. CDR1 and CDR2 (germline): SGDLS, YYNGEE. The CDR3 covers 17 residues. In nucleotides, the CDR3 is TGTGCCAGCAGCGTAGGCGCAGGGGGACCGAACACCGGGGAGCTGTTTTTT. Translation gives CASSVGAGGPNTGELFF.

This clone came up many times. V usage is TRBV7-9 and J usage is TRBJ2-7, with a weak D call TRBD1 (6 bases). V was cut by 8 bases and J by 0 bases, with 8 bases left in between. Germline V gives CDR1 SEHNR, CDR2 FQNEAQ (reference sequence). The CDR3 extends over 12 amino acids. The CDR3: CASRDNSYEQYF. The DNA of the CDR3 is TGTGCCAGCCGGGACAACTCCTACGAGCAGTACTTC.

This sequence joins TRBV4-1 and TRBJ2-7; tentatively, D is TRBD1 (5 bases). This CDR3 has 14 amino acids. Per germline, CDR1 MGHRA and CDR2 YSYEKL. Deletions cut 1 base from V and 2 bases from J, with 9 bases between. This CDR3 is CASSQVTETYEQYF. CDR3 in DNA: TGCGCCAGCAGCCAAGTGACAGAAACCTACGAGCAGTACTTC.

CDR3 sequence: CASSQDLRQGDTDTQYF. Written as DNA, the CDR3 is TGCGCCAGCAGCCAAGATCTGAGGCAGGGCGACACAGATACGCAGTATTTT. This chain joins TRBV4-3 and TRBJ2-3, with a weak D call TRBD1 (5 bases). V was clipped by 0 bases and J by 2 bases, with 15 bases between them. The CDR3 loop spans 17 amino acids. Germline V gene lookup returns CDR1 LGHNA and CDR2 YSLEER.

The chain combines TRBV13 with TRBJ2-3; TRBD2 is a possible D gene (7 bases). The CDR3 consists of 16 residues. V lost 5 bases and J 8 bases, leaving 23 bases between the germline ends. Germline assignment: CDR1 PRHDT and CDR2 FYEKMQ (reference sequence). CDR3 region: CASSRQGGGVTSTQYF. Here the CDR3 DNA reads TGTGCCAGCAGCCGCCAGGGCGGGGGCGTAACCTCTACGCAGTATTTT.

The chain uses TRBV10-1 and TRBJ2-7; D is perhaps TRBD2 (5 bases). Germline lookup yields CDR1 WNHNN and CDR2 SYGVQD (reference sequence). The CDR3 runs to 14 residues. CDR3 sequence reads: CASSPAEDSYEQYF. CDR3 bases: TGCGCTTCCTCCCCAGCGGAGGACTCCTACGAGCAGTACTTC.

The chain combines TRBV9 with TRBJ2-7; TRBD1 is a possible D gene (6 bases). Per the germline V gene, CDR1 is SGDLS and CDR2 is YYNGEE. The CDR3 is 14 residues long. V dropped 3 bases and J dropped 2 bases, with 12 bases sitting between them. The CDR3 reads CASSAQDSTYEQYF. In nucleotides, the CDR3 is TGTGCCAGCAGCGCGCAGGACAGTACCTACGAGCAGTACTTC.

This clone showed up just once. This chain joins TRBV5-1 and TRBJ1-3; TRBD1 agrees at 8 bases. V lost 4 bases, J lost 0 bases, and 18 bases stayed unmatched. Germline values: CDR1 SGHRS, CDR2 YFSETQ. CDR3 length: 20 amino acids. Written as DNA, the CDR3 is TGCGCCAGCAGCCAGGAAGGGGACAGGCGATGGGGTTACTCTGGAAACACCATATATTTT. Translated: CASSQEGDRRWGYSGNTIYF. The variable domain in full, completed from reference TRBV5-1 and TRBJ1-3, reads KAGVTQTPRYLIKTRGQQVTLSCSPISGHRSVSWYQQTPGQGLQFLFEYFSETQRNKGNFPGRFSGRQFSNSRSEMNVSTLELGDSALYLCASSQEGDRRWGYSGNTIYFGEGSWLTVV.

CDR3 in DNA: TGTGCCACCGGACAGGCGGCAGACACTGAAGCTTTCTTT. Translation: CATGQAADTEAFF. The rearrangement joins TRBV10-3 to TRBJ1-1, with 7 positions matching TRBD1. Germline V gives CDR1 ENHRY, CDR2 SYGVKD. The CDR3 sequence is 13 residues long. V gave up 10 bases and J gave up 3 bases; unmatched junction bases: 8.

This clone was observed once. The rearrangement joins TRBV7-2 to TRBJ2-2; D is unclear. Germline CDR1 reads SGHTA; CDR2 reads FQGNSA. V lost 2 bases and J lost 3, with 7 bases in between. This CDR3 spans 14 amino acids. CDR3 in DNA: TGTGCCAGCAGCTTACGGCAGGACACCGGGGAGCTGTTTTTT. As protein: CASSLRQDTGELFF.

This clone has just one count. The CDR3 here is CSVEDRGDTQYF. In nucleotides, the CDR3 is TGCAGCGTTGAAGATCGGGGGGATACGCAGTATTTT. The rearrangement links TRBV29-1 to TRBJ2-3, with TRBD2 as a possible D gene (6 bases). CDR3 size: 12 residues. The V end was cut by 0 bases, the J end by 6 bases, with 7 bases between. Germline V gives CDR1 SQVTM, CDR2 ANQGSEA.

CDR3: CASSLGTGAGANVLTF. The CDR3 nucleotides read TGTGCCAGCAGCTTGGGTACAGGGGCAGGGGCCAACGTCCTGACTTTC. The rearrangement links TRBV5-5 to TRBJ2-6, with 7 bases identical to TRBD1. Losses at the gene ends were 0 bases for V and 4 bases for J; bases not matched to a gene: 4. The CDR3 has 16 amino acids. Germline CDR1 is SGHKS and CDR2 is YYEKEE (reference sequence).